This entry lists 3 T cell receptor beta chains sequenced from one sample in a study of blood T cells in healthy people across ages. A second PCR, run for roughly 7 to 12 cycles, used a sample-barcoded 5' primer plus a J-beta primer mix. TCRdb re-analysed the 5' RACE reads in MiXCR, keeping a single row per CDR3 protein. The sample has over a million distinct CDR3 sequences; 35% to 55% are singletons. Sequences were obtained from blood. These receptors originate from an older woman in good health.

The rearrangement joins TRBV5-5 to TRBJ2-3, with 9 bases that match TRBD1. Trimming removed 0 bases from V and 9 bases from J; junction bases left unmatched: 11. Germline V gene sequence: CDR1 SGHKS, CDR2 YYEKEE (reference sequence). This CDR3 comprises 16 residues. DNA of the CDR3: TGTGCCAGCAGCTTGGAGGGGACAGGGTTCTCCCGAACGCAGTATTTT. Translated, it gives CASSLEGTGFSRTQYF.

About this clonotype itself: A much larger clone differs by one base, so this may be a read error. The J gene is TRBJ2-5, the V gene TRBV29-1; 8 bases are a match to TRBD1. Germline CDR1 SQVTM, CDR2 ANQGSEA. There are 13 residues in the CDR3. The CDR3 DNA is TGCACCGGAGGGGACAGGTACCAAGAGACCCAGTACTTC. It specifies CTGGDRYQETQYF.

This clonotype has only a few counts. The chain couples TRBV3-1 to TRBJ2-7, with 11 bases fitting TRBD2. The germline CDR1 and CDR2 sequences are LGHDT and YNNKEL (reference sequence). The CDR3 contains 16 residues. With 3 bases clipped from V and 2 bases from J, the junction kept 6 bases outside the gene matches. The CDR3 reads CASSQATSGRPYEQYF. The CDR3 region has the DNA TGTGCCAGCAGCCAGGCTACTAGCGGGAGACCCTACGAGCAGTACTTC.